One T cell receptor (beta chain) is described in this entry. Its antigen is unknown. Nothing much larger sits one base from this clone, and base qualities are not available. The receptor library was made with the immunoSEQ multiplex PCR assay. For the multiplex PCR, a mixture combining 60 forward primers for TCR Vbeta segments and 13 reverse primers for TCR Jbeta segments was used. Amplification of the CDR3 region of rearranged TCR beta genes was performed with a multiplex PCR assay on genomic DNA. Amplified TCR beta libraries were sequenced as 87-base-pair reads on the Illumina HiSeq System. From the authors' description of their analysis: In a later analysis, 77 million or so unique TCR beta chains were counted across the 500 to 700 repertoires, and around 10 million of these chains were shared by at least two donors. To remove PCR and sequencing errors, raw reads were error-corrected and collapsed into unique sequences using a nearest-neighbor algorithm that merged closely related sequences. Alignment of CDR3 sequences to IMGT reference sequences was used to assign V, D and J gene segments. For a sequence to be retained, a match of at least six nucleotides to both a V gene segment and a J gene segment was required. Rearrangements were called productive when the CDR3 lacked stop codons and stayed in frame with V and J; all others were non-productive. Following IMGT convention, CDR3 was defined as the stretch from the second conserved V-encoded cysteine to the conserved J-encoded phenylalanine. In an earlier analysis of roughly 580 of the donors, sequences lacking an unambiguous match to a single V gene segment were excluded. In an earlier analysis of approximately 610 of the donors, V segments were called functional above 56.7% productive rearrangements and were called segregating when the between-donor standard deviation exceeded 5%. A statistical classification framework was built to diagnose cytomegalovirus status from the catalog of TCR beta chain sequences. A later analysis assigned V and J genes by comparing TCR nucleotide sequences with IMGT/GENE-DB human TR gene sequences. In a later analysis, CDR3 sequences and most-parsimonious VDJ recombination scenarios were assigned using the TCRdist pipeline. A later analysis defined each TCR beta chain by its CDR3 amino acid sequence plus V-gene family, and excluded reads lacking a unique V-gene family. As a way to deal with suspected cross-contamination and a sequencing artifact, a later analysis dropped under 600 nucleotide sequences that were highly shared and had low generation probability. For each public chain, a later analysis derived a clonal expansion index from normalized ranks of inferred template counts within each repertoire. Generation probabilities in a later analysis came from a VDJ recombination model fitted to out-of-frame rearrangements, and those results were checked against IGoR. Hypergeometric tests were used in a later analysis to score TCR-TCR, TCR-HLA and TCR-CMV co-occurrence, with a repertoire-size bias correction applied to the TCR pairs. In a later analysis, false discovery rates were estimated by permuting HLA or CMV assignments 20 times. In a later analysis, co-occurring TCRs were grouped with DBSCAN, and TCRdist sequence similarity was added when clustering was performed within HLA-allele-positive subsets. Co-occurrence clustering excluded repertoires with fewer than 30,000 or more than 120,000 public chains, plus five with anomalous nucleotide sharing. The clones in this table, taken by TCRdb from immuneACCESS, are in-frame only. Not every clone is retained; where verified, under half of the shortfall comes from an unresolved V gene, and the cause of the rest is unknown. D and trimming come from the DNA, and the V and J calls and clone size come from that table. This sample holds about 220,000 clones; just over 75% were observed only once. The top ten clones comprise 0.63% of the sample.

At the junction V is shortened by 5 bases and J by 7 bases; bases outside the gene matches: 8. According to the germline V gene, CDR1 reads SGHTA and CDR2 reads FQGTGA. There are 16 amino acids in the CDR3, from cysteine to phenylalanine inclusive. The entry retains the CDR3 DNA only, 48 bases that are in frame from base 1. The entry originates in a study of cytomegalovirus exposure and HLA in healthy donors (dated by TCRdb to the late 2010s). In the study overall: An earlier analysis of 587 of the donors reported around 280 Gb of sequence data and 117 million unique TCR beta sequences obtained from around 180 million T cells. About 320 gigabases of sequencing data and around 87 million unique TCR sequences were included in an early release covering roughly 600 HLA-typed donors. Among the roughly 400 genotyped donors, 75% to 90% belonged to the genetic ancestry cluster associated with self-reported Caucasian donors. The study aimed to test whether signatures of past pathogen exposure could be identified by cataloging public T cell receptors. The study profiled the T cell repertoires of under 700 subjects by immunosequencing and related them to cytomegalovirus serostatus. Along with the approximately 700-subject first cohort, a separate validation cohort of over a hundred different subjects was used. High-throughput TCR immunosequencing, statistical association of individual TCRs with disease status, and machine learning were combined to predict cytomegalovirus infection status. In a later analysis, previously published TCR beta repertoires from about 640 donors were re-analyzed and high-resolution HLA genotyping was added so that TCR occurrence patterns could be studied. Rather than drawing on any new phenotypic data, the later analysis identified candidate immune exposures from TCR beta sequences and the way those sequences occurred across donors. In an earlier analysis of about 590 of the donors, high-throughput TCR beta sequencing was used to judge whether each TCR beta V gene segment behaved as functional or pseudogenic. Donor age, sex, ethnicity and CMV serostatus were compiled together with the repertoire data. A later genetic analysis used genome-wide SNP genotypes for about 60% of the roughly 700 donors, treating that subset as a discovery cohort. All discovery cohort repertoires had been generated on a single sequencing platform. HLA typing included class I and class II loci at four-digit resolution. Typing coverage differed by locus: A, B, C, DRB1 and DQB1 were typed in roughly 620-630 donors, DQA1 in 522, DPA1 in some 610, and DPB1 in approximately 450. Five DR-DQ haplotypes were handled as single units for association and clustering, since linkage in the cohort was strong. Across some 400 genotyped donors of the cohort, an average of about 240,000 unique TCR beta nucleotide sequences per donor were sequenced, and roughly 20% of those sequences were non-productive. Overall study outcomes, separate from this receptor: According to a later analysis, TCR association rates differed among HLA loci, with DRB1 alleles showing the most associated TCRs and HLA-C alleles showing the fewest. The study listed 150 to 200 TCR beta chains as associated with cytomegalovirus. A group of highly shared sequence variants was considered likely to be a technical artifact of the sequencing pipeline. A further reported finding was that TCR beta sequences accurately predicted the HLA-A and HLA-B alleles for most subjects in the first cohort. Most TCR sequences were observed very rarely across donors, whereas some public TCRs were present in many individuals. Because HLA typing was missing for some donors at each locus, association tests included only the typed subset. The 87-base-pair reads could not distinguish some IMGT-functional V segments, including TRBV6-2 and TRBV6-3, so those segments were excluded. The earlier analysis of around 600 of the donors excluded roughly 17 rarely observed V segments, including chromosome 9 orphons, because counts were too low. When HLA alleles, especially DR and DQ, strongly co-occurred, attributing TCR associations to individual alleles was difficult. In a later analysis, HLA-associated TCR beta chains were found to be more clonally expanded and to have lower generation probabilities than equally common non-associated chains. Compared with the roughly 720-donor mean, donors in an Asian-associated ancestry cluster had fewer N-insertions in productive TCRs, according to a later genetic analysis. Broadly in line with IMGT annotations, most TCR beta V segments showed up in productive rearrangements about 90% or about 30% of the time in an earlier analysis of several hundred of the donors. An association between a missense DCLRE1C variant and V-gene and J-gene trimming of TCR beta chains was found in a later genetic analysis and replicated in an independent cohort. A later analysis found that most CMV-associated TCR beta chains appeared HLA-restricted, with HLA associations seemingly driven largely by CMV exposure. Several of the top co-occurrence clusters appeared to be linked to parvovirus B19, influenza, CMV and Epstein-Barr virus, according to a later analysis. A few of the identified cytomegalovirus-associated TCR beta chains were confirmed in vitro to be specific for cytomegalovirus antigens. Cytomegalovirus status was reported to be diagnosed by the classifier with high specificity and sensitivity in both the original and validation cohorts. CMV serostatus was the only immune exposure information available for the cohort. Correlated functional status among segregating V segments might be attributable to linkage disequilibrium, but an unknown experimental factor could not be ruled out. According to the authors, the approach could potentially be generalized to other disease states and immunological phenotypes. At a false discovery rate of 0.05, a later analysis linked around 17,000 TCR beta sequences to specific HLA alleles. This cohort had only TCR beta chains sequenced, and the lack of alpha or paired-chain data limited which features could be detected. Sequencing depth was assumed to be roughly uniform across donors in the presence/absence analyses, though that assumption may not hold.

The cohort was made up of about 670 healthy bone marrow donors. At the time of sampling, all cohort members were nominally healthy, though unrecorded immune exposures were likely present. The donor was CMV seronegative and belonged to the group of around 350 seronegative cohort members. A peripheral blood sample was collected from each donor, and TCR beta sequencing was performed on peripheral blood mononuclear cells. Genomic DNA extraction from the blood cell samples was performed with the Qiagen DNeasy Blood Extraction Kit. The sequenced sample was PBMCs. The rearrangement combines TRBV7-3 with TRBJ2-3, with 14 junctional bases fitting TRBD2. This receptor was taken from a man aged 18 to 29 in good health and CMV-seronegative. The CDR3 in this case is CASSPQGLAGAHTQYF. The sequenced DNA: TGTGCCAGCAGCCCCCAGGGACTAGCGGGAGCGCATACGCAGTATTTT.